This T cell receptor beta chain derives from a study of CD8 T cells in Susac syndrome. It was with random hexamers that roughly 0.5 to 1 ug RNA was reverse transcribed. One entry per CDR3 protein, called by TCRdb with MiXCR from the immunoSEQ multiplex PCR reads. This table holds about 200,000 distinct CDR3 sequences, 93% found once. The germline CDR1 and CDR2 sequences are MDHEN and SYDVKM. Trimming took 7 bases from V and 1 from J, leaving 10 bases between them. The CDR3 is made up of 13 amino acids. The sequence derives from a human donor in good health. The V and J genes are TRBV28 and TRBJ1-1, with D possibly matching TRBD1 (6 bases). Sequencing was done on a sample of CD4+ T cells from PBMCs. The CDR3 nucleotides are TGTGCCAGCACCCCGGACAGGAACACTGAAGCTTTCTTT. Translating gives CASTPDRNTEAFF.